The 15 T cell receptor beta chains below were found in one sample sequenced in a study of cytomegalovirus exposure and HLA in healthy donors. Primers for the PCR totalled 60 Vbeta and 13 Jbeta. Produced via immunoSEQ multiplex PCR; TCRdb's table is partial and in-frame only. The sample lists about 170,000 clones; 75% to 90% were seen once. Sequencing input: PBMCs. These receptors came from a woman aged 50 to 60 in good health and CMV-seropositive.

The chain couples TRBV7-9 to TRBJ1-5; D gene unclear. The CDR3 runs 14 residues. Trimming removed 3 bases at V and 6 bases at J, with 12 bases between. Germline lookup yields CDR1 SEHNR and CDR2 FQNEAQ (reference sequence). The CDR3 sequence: CASSFSGGFQPQHF. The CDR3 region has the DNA TGTGCCAGCAGCTTCAGTGGAGGGTTTCAGCCCCAGCATTTT.

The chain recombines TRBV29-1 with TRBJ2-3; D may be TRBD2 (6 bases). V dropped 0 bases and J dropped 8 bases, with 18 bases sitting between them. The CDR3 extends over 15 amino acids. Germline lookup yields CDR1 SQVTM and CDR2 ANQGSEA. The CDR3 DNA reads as TGCAGCGTTGAAGATTTCGGGAGTAGGGAAGGTACGCAGTATTTT. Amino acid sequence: CSVEDFGSREGTQYF.

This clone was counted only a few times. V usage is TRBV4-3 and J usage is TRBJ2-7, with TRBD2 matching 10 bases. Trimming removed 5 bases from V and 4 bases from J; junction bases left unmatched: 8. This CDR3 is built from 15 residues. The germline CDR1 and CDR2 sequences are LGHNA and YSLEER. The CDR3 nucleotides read TGCGCCAGCAGCGCCCTCCTAGCGGGAGCGTACGAGCAGTACTTC. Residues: CASSALLAGAYEQYF.

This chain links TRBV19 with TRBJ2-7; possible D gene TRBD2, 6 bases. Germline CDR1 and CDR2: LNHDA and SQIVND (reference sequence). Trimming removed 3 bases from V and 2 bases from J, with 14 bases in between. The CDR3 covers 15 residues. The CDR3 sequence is CASSIQGGDAYEQYF. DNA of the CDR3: TGTGCCAGTAGTATTCAGGGCGGGGACGCCTACGAGCAGTACTTC. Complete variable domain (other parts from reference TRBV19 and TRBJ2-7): DGGITQSPKYLFRKEGQNVTLSCEQNLNHDAMYWYRQDPGQGLRLIYYSQIVNDFQKGDIAEGYSVSREKKESFPLTVTSAQKNPTAFYLCASSIQGGDAYEQYFGPGTRLTVT.

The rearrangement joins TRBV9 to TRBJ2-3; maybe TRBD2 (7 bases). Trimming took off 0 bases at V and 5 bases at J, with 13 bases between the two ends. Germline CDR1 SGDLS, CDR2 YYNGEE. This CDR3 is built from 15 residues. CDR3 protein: CASSVEGGVEDTQYF. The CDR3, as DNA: TGTGCCAGCAGCGTAGAAGGGGGGGTGGAAGATACGCAGTATTTT.

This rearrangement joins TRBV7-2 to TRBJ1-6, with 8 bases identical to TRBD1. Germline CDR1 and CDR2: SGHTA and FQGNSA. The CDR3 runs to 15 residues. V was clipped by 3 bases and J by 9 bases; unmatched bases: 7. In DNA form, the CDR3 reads TGTGCCAGCAGCTTCAGGGGGCTTGGGGGTTCACCCCTCCACTTT. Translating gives CASSFRGLGGSPLHF.

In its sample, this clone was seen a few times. The CDR3 is CAWSAPGKGYGYTF. DNA for the CDR3: TGTGCCTGGAGTGCCCCAGGGAAAGGCTATGGCTACACCTTC. The rearrangement uses TRBV30 and TRBJ1-2; weak D call: TRBD1 (5 bases). Between the trimmed V and J ends, which lost 1 base and 4 bases, there was a span of 13 bases. The CDR3 has 14 amino acids. Per the germline V gene, CDR1 is GTSNPN and CDR2 is SVGIG (reference sequence).

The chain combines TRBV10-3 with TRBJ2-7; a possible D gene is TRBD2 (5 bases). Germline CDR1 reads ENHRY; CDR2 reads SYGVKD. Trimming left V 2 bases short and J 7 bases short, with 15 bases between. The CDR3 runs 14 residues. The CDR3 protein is CAISEGLLRGEQYF. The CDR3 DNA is TGTGCCATCAGTGAGGGCCTACTACGGGGAGAGCAGTACTTC.

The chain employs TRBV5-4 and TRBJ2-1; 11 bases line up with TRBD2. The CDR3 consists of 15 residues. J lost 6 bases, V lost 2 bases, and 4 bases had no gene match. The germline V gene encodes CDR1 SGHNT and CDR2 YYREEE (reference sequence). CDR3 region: CASSLGTSGFNEQFF. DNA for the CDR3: TGTGCCAGCAGCTTAGGGACTAGCGGATTCAATGAGCAGTTCTTC.

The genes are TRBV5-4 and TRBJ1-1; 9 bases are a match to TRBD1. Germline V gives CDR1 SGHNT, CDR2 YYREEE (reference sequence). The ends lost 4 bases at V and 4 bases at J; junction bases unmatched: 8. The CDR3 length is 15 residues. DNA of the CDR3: TGTGCCAGCAGCCTAGAAACAGGGGGCTTCACTGAAGCTTTCTTT. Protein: CASSLETGGFTEAFF. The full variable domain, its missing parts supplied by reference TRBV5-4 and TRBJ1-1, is ETGVTQSPTHLIKTRGQQVTLRCSSQSGHNTVSWYQQALGQGPQFIFQYYREEENGRGNFPPRFSGLQFPNYSSELNVNALELDDSALYLCASSLETGGFTEAFFGQGTRLTVV.

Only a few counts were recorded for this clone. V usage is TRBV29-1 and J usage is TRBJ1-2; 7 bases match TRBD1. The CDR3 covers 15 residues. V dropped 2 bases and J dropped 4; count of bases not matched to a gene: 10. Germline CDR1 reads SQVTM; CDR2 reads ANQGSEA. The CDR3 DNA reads TGCAGCGTTGAACCCTGGATAGGGGGCGGCTATGGCTACACCTTC. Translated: CSVEPWIGGGYGYTF.

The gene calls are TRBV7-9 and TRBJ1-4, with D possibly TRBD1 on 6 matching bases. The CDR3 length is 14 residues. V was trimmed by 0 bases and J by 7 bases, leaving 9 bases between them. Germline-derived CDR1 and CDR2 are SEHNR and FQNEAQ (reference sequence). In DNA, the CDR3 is TGTGCCAGCAGCTTAGCACAGGGAAGTGAAAAACTGTTTTTT. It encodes CASSLAQGSEKLFF.

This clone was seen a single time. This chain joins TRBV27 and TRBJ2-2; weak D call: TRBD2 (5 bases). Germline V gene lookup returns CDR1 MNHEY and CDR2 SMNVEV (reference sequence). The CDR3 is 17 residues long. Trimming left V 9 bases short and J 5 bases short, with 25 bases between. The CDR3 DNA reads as TGTGCCAGATCGGGATTAGTGAGGGAGCCGAGGACCGGGGAGCTGTTTTTT. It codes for CARSGLVREPRTGELFF.

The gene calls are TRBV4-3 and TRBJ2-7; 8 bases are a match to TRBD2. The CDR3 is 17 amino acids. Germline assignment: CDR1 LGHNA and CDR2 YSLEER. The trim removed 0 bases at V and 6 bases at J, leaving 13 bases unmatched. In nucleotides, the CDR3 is TGCGCCAGCAGCCAAGATCAAGCGGGAGTAGGCCGTCGCGAGCAGTACTTC. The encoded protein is CASSQDQAGVGRREQYF.

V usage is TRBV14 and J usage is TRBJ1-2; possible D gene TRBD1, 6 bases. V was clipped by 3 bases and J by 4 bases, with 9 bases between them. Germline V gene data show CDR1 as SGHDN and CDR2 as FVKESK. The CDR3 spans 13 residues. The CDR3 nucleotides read TGTGCCAGCAGCCAGGGCAGGGGCTATGGCTACACCTTC. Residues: CASSQGRGYGYTF.